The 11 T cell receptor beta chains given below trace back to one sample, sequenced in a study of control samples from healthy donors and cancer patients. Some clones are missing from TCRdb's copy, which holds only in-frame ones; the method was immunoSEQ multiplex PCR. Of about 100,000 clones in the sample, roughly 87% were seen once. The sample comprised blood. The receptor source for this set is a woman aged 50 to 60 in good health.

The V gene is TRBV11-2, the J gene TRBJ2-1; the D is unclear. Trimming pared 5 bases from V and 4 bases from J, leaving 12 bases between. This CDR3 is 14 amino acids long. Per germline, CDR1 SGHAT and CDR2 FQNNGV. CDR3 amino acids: CASSLLQVYNEQFF. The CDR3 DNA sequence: TGTGCCAGCAGCCTCCTCCAGGTTTACAATGAGCAGTTCTTC. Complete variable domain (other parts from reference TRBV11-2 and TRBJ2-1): EAGVAQSPRYKIIEKRQSVAFWCNPISGHATLYWYQQILGQGPKLLIQFQNNGVVDDSQLPKDRFSAERLKGVDSTLKIQPAKLEDSAVYLCASSLLQVYNEQFFGPGTRLTVL.

The DNA of the CDR3 is TGTGCCAGCAGTTTGGGGGTCCCCCTTACTATTTCACCCCTCCACTTT. Amino acid sequence: CASSLGVPLTISPLHF. V is TRBV6-5 and J is TRBJ1-6; possibly TRBD1 for D (5 bases). The CDR3 totals 16 residues. Germline-derived CDR1 and CDR2 are MNHEY and SVGAGI. With 4 bases removed from V and 9 bases from J, the gap between germline ends came to 19 bases.

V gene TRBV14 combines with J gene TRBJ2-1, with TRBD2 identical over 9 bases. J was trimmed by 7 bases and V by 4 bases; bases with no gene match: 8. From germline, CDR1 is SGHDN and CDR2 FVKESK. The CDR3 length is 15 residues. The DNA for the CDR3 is TGTGCCAGCAGCCTCGGGACTAGCACCTTAAATGAGCAGTTCTTC. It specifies CASSLGTSTLNEQFF.

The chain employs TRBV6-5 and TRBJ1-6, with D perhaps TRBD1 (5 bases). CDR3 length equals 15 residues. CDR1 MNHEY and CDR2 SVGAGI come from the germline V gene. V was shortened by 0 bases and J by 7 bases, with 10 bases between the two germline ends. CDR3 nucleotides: TGTGCCAGCAGTTACTCTCGGCGGGACAATTCACCCCTCCACTTT. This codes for CASSYSRRDNSPLHF.

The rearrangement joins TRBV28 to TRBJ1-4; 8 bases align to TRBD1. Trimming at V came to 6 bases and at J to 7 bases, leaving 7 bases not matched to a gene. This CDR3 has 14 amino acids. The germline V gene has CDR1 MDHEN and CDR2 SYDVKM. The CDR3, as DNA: TGTGCCAGCAGCAATGGGGGGACAGGTGAAAAACTGTTTTTT. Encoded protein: CASSNGGTGEKLFF.

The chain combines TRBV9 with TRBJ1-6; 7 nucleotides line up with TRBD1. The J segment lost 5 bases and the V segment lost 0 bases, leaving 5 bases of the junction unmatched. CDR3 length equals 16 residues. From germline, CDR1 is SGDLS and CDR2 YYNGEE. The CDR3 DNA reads TGTGCCAGCAGCGTAGAGGCCGACAGGGATAATTCACCCCTCCACTTT. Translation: CASSVEADRDNSPLHF.

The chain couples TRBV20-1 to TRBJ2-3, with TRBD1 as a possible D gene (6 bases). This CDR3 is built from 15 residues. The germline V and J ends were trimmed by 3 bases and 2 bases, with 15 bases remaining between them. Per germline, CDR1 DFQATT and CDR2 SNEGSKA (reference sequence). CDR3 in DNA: TGCAGTGCTAGTATACAGGGAAACCCCACAGATACGCAGTATTTT. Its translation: CSASIQGNPTDTQYF.

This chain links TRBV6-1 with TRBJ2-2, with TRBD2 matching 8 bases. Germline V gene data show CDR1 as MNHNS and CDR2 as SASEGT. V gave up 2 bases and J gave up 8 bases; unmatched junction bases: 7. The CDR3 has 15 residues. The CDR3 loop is CASSERKRETGELFF. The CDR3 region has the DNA TGTGCCAGCAGTGAACGGAAGCGGGAGACAGGGGAGCTGTTTTTT.

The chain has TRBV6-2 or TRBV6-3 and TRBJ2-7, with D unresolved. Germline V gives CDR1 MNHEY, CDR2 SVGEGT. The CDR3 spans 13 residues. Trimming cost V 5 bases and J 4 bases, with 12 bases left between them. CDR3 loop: CASSRPFSYEQYV. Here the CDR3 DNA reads TGTGCCAGCAGTCGCCCGTTCTCTTACGAGCAGTACGTC.

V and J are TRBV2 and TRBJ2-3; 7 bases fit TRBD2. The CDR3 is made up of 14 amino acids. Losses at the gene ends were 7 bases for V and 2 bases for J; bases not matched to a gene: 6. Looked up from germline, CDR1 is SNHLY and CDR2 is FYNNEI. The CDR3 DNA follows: TGTGCCAGCACCAGCGGGACTAACACAGATACGCAGTATTTT. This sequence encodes CASTSGTNTDTQYF.

As DNA, the CDR3 is TGTGCCAGCAGTCCCTCGGCAGGGAGTCAGCCCCAGCATTTT. It translates to CASSPSAGSQPQHF. The genes are TRBV27 and TRBJ1-5; perhaps TRBD1 as D (5 bases). The CDR3 extends over 14 amino acids. Trimming removed 5 bases at V and 6 bases at J, with 14 bases between. The germline gives CDR1 MNHEY, CDR2 SMNVEV (reference sequence).